The next 25 T cell receptor beta chains were all read from a single sample in a study of T cell responses to AZD1222 COVID-19 vaccine. Some clones are missing from TCRdb's copy, which holds only in-frame ones; the method was immunoSEQ multiplex PCR. Of about 140,000 clones listed, roughly 90% are singletons. The sequencing here drew on peripheral blood, taken on day 0 of AZD1222 vaccination. Receptors were obtained from an adult in good health.

V gene TRBV6-1 combines with J gene TRBJ2-1; 8 bases are shared with TRBD2. From germline, CDR1 is MNHNS and CDR2 SASEGT. This CDR3 spans 17 amino acids. The V gene end was trimmed by 3 bases and the J gene end by 0 bases; junction bases not matched to a gene: 7. In DNA, the CDR3 is TGTGCCAGCAGTGAGGCCCGGGGGGGGACCTCCTACAATGAGCAGTTCTTC. Protein sequence: CASSEARGGTSYNEQFF.

The chain joins TRBV28 to TRBJ1-1; D may be TRBD1 (5 bases). CDR1 and CDR2 (germline): MDHEN, SYDVKM. V dropped 6 bases and J dropped 0 bases, with 11 bases sitting between them. The length of the CDR3 is 14 residues. For the CDR3, the DNA is TGTGCCAGCAGAAGAGGGGATCTGAACACTGAAGCTTTCTTT. Translation gives CASRRGDLNTEAFF.

The gene calls are TRBV19 and TRBJ1-1, with D maybe TRBD1 (5 bases). The length of the CDR3 is 15 residues. Germline V gives CDR1 LNHDA, CDR2 SQIVND (reference sequence). The ends were cut back, 5 bases at V and 3 bases at J, with 16 bases in the middle. The CDR3 spells CASSFFWGGDTEAFF. Here the CDR3 DNA reads TGTGCCAGTAGTTTCTTCTGGGGAGGGGACACTGAAGCTTTCTTT.

The chain couples TRBV7-6 to TRBJ2-1; 7 bases agree with TRBD1. Germline CDR1 reads SGHVS; CDR2 reads FNYEAQ. V lost 4 bases to trimming and J lost 9 bases; unmatched junction nucleotides: 12. CDR3 length: 15 amino acids. The CDR3 protein is CASSSEGADSTEQFF. The CDR3 coding sequence is TGTGCCAGCAGCTCAGAGGGGGCTGACTCCACTGAGCAGTTCTTC.

The chain uses TRBV5-1 and TRBJ1-1, with 7 bases aligning to TRBD1. The CDR3 is 15 residues long. The V gene end was trimmed by 4 bases and the J gene end by 0 bases; junction bases not matched to a gene: 6. The V gene's germline CDR1 is SGHRS and CDR2 YFSETQ. The DNA of the CDR3 is TGCGCCAGCAGCACGGGGGACAGTTTGAACACTGAAGCTTTCTTT. Protein sequence: CASSTGDSLNTEAFF.

This clone was recorded only once. This sequence joins TRBV3-1 (or the pseudogene TRBV3-2) and TRBJ1-2; D ambiguous. V lost 0 bases and J 4 bases, leaving 6 bases between the germline ends. Germline values: CDR1 LGHDT, CDR2 YNNKEL (reference sequence). This CDR3 contains 13 residues. CDR3 nucleotides: TGTGCCAGCAGCCAAGATGACACCTATGGCTACACCTTC. It codes for CASSQDDTYGYTF.

This clone came up a few times. The rearrangement joins TRBV4-1 to TRBJ1-1, with D tentatively TRBD1 (5 bases). Germline CDR1 is MGHRA and CDR2 is YSYEKL. Trimming pared 2 bases from V and 1 base from J, leaving 11 bases between. CDR3 length: 15 residues. The CDR3 loop is CASSQTRDWNTEAFF. The CDR3 DNA follows: TGCGCCAGCAGCCAAACCCGGGACTGGAACACTGAAGCTTTCTTT.

This rearrangement joins TRBV5-1 to TRBJ1-2; D is ambiguous. CDR1 SGHRS and CDR2 YFSETQ come from the germline V gene. The V and J ends lost 9 bases and 6 bases respectively, with 21 bases between them. The CDR3 loop spans 14 amino acids. Here the CDR3 reads CATKVGSQPNGYTF. CDR3 in DNA: TGCGCCACTAAGGTGGGGTCCCAACCCAATGGCTACACCTTC.

This chain uses TRBV12-3 or TRBV12-4 with TRBJ1-6; D remains ambiguous. V was trimmed by 6 bases and J by 9 bases, leaving 9 bases between them. CDR3 size: 12 residues. Here the CDR3 reads CASSNRFSPLHF. The DNA of the CDR3 is TGTGCCAGCAGCAATAGGTTTTCACCCCTCCACTTT.

V gene TRBV10-1 combines with J gene TRBJ2-7; D call uncertain. This CDR3 is built from 13 residues. Trimming took off 2 bases at V and 2 bases at J, with 7 bases between the two ends. From germline, CDR1 is WNHNN and CDR2 SYGVQD (reference sequence). The DNA for the CDR3 is TGCGCCAGCAGTGAGAGGTCAGCCTACGAGCAGTACTTC. This encodes CASSERSAYEQYF.

The chain carries TRBV28 and TRBJ1-2, with unresolved D. The V gene lost 4 bases and the J gene lost 12 bases, with 21 bases spanning the gap. CDR3 length: 14 residues. Germline V CDR1 and CDR2: MDHEN, SYDVKM. The CDR3 DNA is TGTGCCAGCAGTTCTCTAATCAATACGGTGCTCCACACCTTC. Translated, it gives CASSSLINTVLHTF.

This clone showed up just once. This chain connects TRBV19 to TRBJ1-1, with a weak D call TRBD1 (6 bases). CDR1 and CDR2 (germline): LNHDA, SQIVND (reference sequence). Trimming took off 5 bases at V and 0 bases at J, with 13 bases between the two ends. This CDR3 comprises 15 residues. The DNA for the CDR3 is TGTGCCAGTAGTCAAACAGGGACTATGAACACTGAAGCTTTCTTT. It translates to CASSQTGTMNTEAFF.

This sequence joins TRBV18 and TRBJ2-3, with 13 bases identical to TRBD2. The V segment lost 3 bases and the J segment 2 bases; nucleotides outside the gene matches: 8. The germline V gene encodes CDR1 KGHSH and CDR2 LQKENI. CDR3 length: 18 amino acids. The CDR3 sequence: CASSPTPGLAGSTDTQYF. CDR3 DNA sequence: TGTGCCAGCTCACCGACACCGGGACTAGCGGGATCCACAGATACGCAGTATTTT.

V usage is TRBV6-5 and J usage is TRBJ1-2, with 8 bases identical to TRBD1. Germline trimming cut 5 bases from V and 7 bases from J; bases unmatched to any gene: 6. The CDR3 is made up of 13 amino acids. CDR1 is MNHEY, CDR2 SVGAGI, per germline. The CDR3 DNA reads as TGTGCCAGCAGTCTGGACAGGGTGAGTGGCTACACCTTC. This gives the protein CASSLDRVSGYTF.

The chain uses TRBV6-2 or TRBV6-3 and TRBJ1-2, with D perhaps matching TRBD1 (6 bases). V dropped 6 bases and J dropped 8 bases, with 13 bases sitting between them. The CDR3 is made up of 12 amino acids. Germline loops: CDR1 MNHEY, CDR2 SVGEGT. DNA of the CDR3: TGTGCCAGCAGCAAAGGGGGTCGGGGCTACACCTTC. It yields the protein CASSKGGRGYTF.

V usage is TRBV6-1 and J usage is TRBJ1-1; D is unclear. This CDR3 contains 15 residues. Germline CDR1 is MNHNS and CDR2 is SASEGT. With 3 bases removed from V and 0 bases from J, the gap between germline ends came to 11 bases. In DNA, the CDR3 is TGTGCCAGCAGTGACAACATGGGCATGAACACTGAAGCTTTCTTT. This encodes CASSDNMGMNTEAFF.

This clone was recorded only once. The chain carries TRBV7-2 and TRBJ1-6; unclear D gene. CDR3 size: 13 residues. In germline, CDR1 is SGHTA, CDR2 FQGNSA. The germline V and J ends were trimmed by 1 base and 8 bases, with 6 bases remaining between them. CDR3 loop: CASSLERDSPLHF. The CDR3 DNA follows: TGTGCCAGCAGCTTAGAAAGGGATTCACCCCTCCACTTT.

The V and J genes are TRBV7-9 and TRBJ1-1, with D tentatively TRBD1 (5 bases). The CDR3 length is 12 residues. V was clipped by 8 bases and J by 4 bases, with 11 bases between them. The germline V gene encodes CDR1 SEHNR and CDR2 FQNEAQ (reference sequence). The CDR3: CASSGLSTEAFF. In nucleotides, the CDR3 is TGTGCCAGCTCAGGGCTTAGCACTGAAGCTTTCTTT.

V gene TRBV6-1 combines with J gene TRBJ1-1; 8 positions agree with TRBD1. CDR3 length: 13 residues. V lost 3 bases, J lost 7 bases, and 4 bases stayed unmatched. CDR1 is MNHNS, CDR2 SASEGT, per germline. CDR3 in DNA: TGTGCCAGCAGTGACACAGGGGGGTTTGAAGCTTTCTTT. Protein: CASSDTGGFEAFF.

This chain connects TRBV15 to TRBJ1-4; perhaps TRBD1 as D (5 bases). Germline lookup yields CDR1 LNHNV and CDR2 YYDKDF (reference sequence). The CDR3 is 17 amino acids. Between the trimmed V and J ends, which lost 6 bases and 8 bases, there was a span of 25 bases. CDR3 bases: TGTGCCACCAGTTCTTTCGGTAGGATGCAGGGTGACGAAAAACTGTTTTTT. Its protein is CATSSFGRMQGDEKLFF.

CDR3 in DNA: TGTGCCAGCTCACCCGACTCCTATAATTCACCCCTCCACTTT. As protein: CASSPDSYNSPLHF. This sequence joins TRBV18 and TRBJ1-6; no reliable D call. This CDR3 has 14 residues. Germline V lookup: CDR1 KGHSH, CDR2 LQKENI. Trimming removed 3 bases from V and 0 bases from J, with 3 bases in between. The whole variable domain, remainder taken from reference TRBV18 and TRBJ1-6, is NAGVMQNPRHLVRRRGQEARLRCSPMKGHSHVYWYRQLPEEGLKFMVYLQKENIIDESGMPKERFSAEFPKEGPSILRIQQVVRGDSAAYFCASSPDSYNSPLHFGNGTRLTVT.

The chain carries TRBV28 and TRBJ2-2; no reliable D call. With 1 base removed from V and 4 bases from J, the gap between germline ends came to 7 bases. Per the germline V gene, CDR1 is MDHEN and CDR2 is SYDVKM. The CDR3 consists of 14 residues. In nucleotides, the CDR3 is TGTGCCAGCAGTTTATCAGGTGGCACCGGGGAGCTGTTTTTT. This translates into CASSLSGGTGELFF.

The V call is TRBV15, the J call TRBJ1-4, with a tentative D call TRBD1 (6 bases). CDR3 length: 15 residues. Germline assignment: CDR1 LNHNV and CDR2 YYDKDF (reference sequence). V lost 0 bases to trimming and J lost 12 bases, with 17 bases between them. CDR3 nucleotide sequence: TGTGCCACCAGCAGAGATCCCGGGACACCTATCCAACTGTTTTTT. This gives the protein CATSRDPGTPIQLFF.

V and J are TRBV5-4 and TRBJ1-5; TRBD1 agrees at 12 bases. The germline V gene has CDR1 SGHNT and CDR2 YYREEE (reference sequence). The CDR3 has 16 amino acids. After removal of 6 bases from V and 4 bases from J, the junction contained 8 bases not matched to a gene. The CDR3 nucleotides are TGTGCCAGCAACCCGGGACAGGGGGCATGGAATCAGCCCCAGCATTTT. Protein product: CASNPGQGAWNQPQHF.

V usage is TRBV6-6 and J usage is TRBJ2-7; D is ambiguous. The J call may be in error: the DNA end matches TRBJ2-5 better. The CDR3 loop spans 12 amino acids. The V gene's germline CDR1 is MNHNY and CDR2 SVGAGI (reference sequence). This CDR3 is CASSYGVGTQYF. In DNA form, the CDR3 reads TGTGCCAGCAGTTACGGCGTGGGGACCCAGTACTTC.